Listed below are T cell receptor beta chains from one sample, sequenced in a study of T cells in Graves' hyperthyroidism and ophthalmopathy. TCRdb reprocessed the multiplex PCR reads with MiXCR, giving one entry per CDR3 protein. The sample has 300,000 to 450,000 distinct CDR3 sequences; about a sixth are singletons. The sample was blood. The receptors stem from a woman younger than 30 with Graves' hyperthyroidism that later progressed to Graves' ophthalmopathy. The CDR3 runs from the conserved cysteine through the conserved F or W. Fields, in order: clone size, V gene, CDR3 length, J gene, D gene, CDR3 protein, CDR3 DNA. D genes are given only for firm matches. The size field is filled for only some rows; it gives once, few, many or a size class.

many,TRBV5-1,14,TRBJ2-1,TRBD1,CASSLEDRHNEQFF,TGCGCCAGCAGCTTGGAGGACAGGCACAATGAGCAGTTCTTC
NA,TRBV9,14,TRBJ1-2,NA,CASSANRAIYGYTF,TGTGCCAGCAGCGCCAACAGGGCGATCTATGGCTACACCTTC
many,TRBV11-2,14,TRBJ1-1,TRBD1,CASSFQGANTEAFF,TGTGCCAGCAGCTTCCAGGGGGCCAACACTGAAGCTTTCTTT
few,TRBV27,13,TRBJ2-7,NA,CASSFDPTYEQYF,TGTGCCAGCAGTTTCGATCCCACCTACGAGCAGTACTTC
NA,TRBV15,14,TRBJ2-7,NA,CATSREDTSYEQYF,TGTGCCACCAGCAGAGAAGACACATCCTACGAGCAGTACTTC
NA,TRBV19,16,TRBJ1-5,NA,CASSIPGTVGDQPQHF,TGTGCCAGTAGCATCCCAGGGACGGTGGGGGATCAGCCCCAGCATTTT
NA,TRBV5-1,14,TRBJ2-1,TRBD1,CASRQGASYNEQFF,TGCGCCAGCAGACAGGGGGCCTCCTACAATGAGCAGTTCTTC
NA,TRBV18,17,TRBJ2-4,NA,CASSPPMGPGAKNIQYF,TGTGCCAGCTCACCACCAATGGGGCCGGGAGCCAAAAACATTCAGTACTTC
few,TRBV9,14,TRBJ2-1,TRBD2,CASSAGLAGEEQFF,TGTGCCAGCAGCGCTGGGCTAGCGGGCGAGGAGCAGTTCTTC
NA,TRBV20-1,15,TRBJ2-5,TRBD2,CSAMRASGKEETQYF,TGCAGTGCTATGAGGGCTAGCGGGAAGGAGGAGACCCAGTACTTC
NA,TRBV27,15,TRBJ2-5,NA,CASSARDFHQETQYF,TGTGCCAGCAGTGCCCGGGACTTCCACCAAGAGACCCAGTACTTC
few,TRBV6-1,14,TRBJ1-1,NA,CASTSHPGSTEAFF,TGTGCCAGCACCTCTCACCCCGGGAGCACTGAAGCTTTCTTT
few,TRBV15,13,TRBJ2-2,NA,CATSKQGVGELFF,TGTGCCACCAGCAAGCAGGGTGTCGGGGAGCTGTTTTTT
few,TRBV10-3,16,TRBJ2-3,TRBD2,CAINNPLGRETDTQYF,TGTGCCATCAACAACCCGCTAGGGCGGGAGACAGATACGCAGTATTTT
NA,TRBV3-1,15,TRBJ2-5,NA,CASSQGIPLGETQYF,TGTGCCAGCAGCCAAGGAATCCCTCTGGGAGAGACCCAGTACTTC
many,TRBV30,14,TRBJ1-2,NA,CAWRVGGANYGYTF,TGTGCCTGGAGAGTTGGGGGGGCTAACTATGGCTACACCTTC
many,TRBV12-3/TRBV12-4,15,TRBJ2-1,TRBD2,CASSLLTGGWNEQFF,TGTGCCAGCAGTTTATTAACGGGAGGGTGGAATGAGCAGTTCTTC
many,TRBV11-2,18,TRBJ2-6,NA,CASSLTGPASSGANVLTF,TGTGCCAGCAGCTTGACAGGCCCCGCAAGCTCTGGGGCCAACGTCCTGACTTTC
few,TRBV14,23,TRBJ2-1,TRBD2,CASSRAPPGPPGLAGGIRNEQFF,TGTGCCAGCAGCCGCGCGCCTCCGGGACCCCCGGGACTAGCGGGAGGGATCAGGAATGAGCAGTTCTTC
NA,TRBV19,14,TRBJ1-5,NA,CASSGRDRLTPQHF,TGTGCCAGTAGTGGCCGGGACCGACTAACGCCCCAGCATTTT
many,TRBV27,14,TRBJ1-1,NA,CASSSRTENTEAFF,TGTGCCAGCAGTTCTAGGACAGAGAACACTGAAGCTTTCTTT
NA,TRBV4-3,13,TRBJ2-3,NA,CASSHLYKDTQYF,TGCGCCAGCAGCCACCTTTACAAGGATACGCAGTATTTT
many,TRBV27,12,TRBJ2-1,NA,CASSEASNEQFF,TGTGCCAGCAGCGAAGCTAGCAATGAGCAGTTCTTC
many,TRBV28,15,TRBJ2-7,TRBD2,CASSLASGNSYEQYF,TGTGCCAGCAGTTTGGCTAGCGGGAACTCCTACGAGCAGTACTTC
many,TRBV7-6,15,TRBJ2-1,NA,CASSFRDASYNEQFF,TGTGCCAGCAGCTTTAGGGACGCCTCCTACAATGAGCAGTTCTTC
few,TRBV6-1,13,TRBJ2-1,TRBD1,CASSPDRANEQFF,TGTGCCAGCAGTCCTGACAGGGCGAATGAGCAGTTCTTC
many,TRBV15,14,TRBJ2-5,TRBD1,CATSRGQGGETQYF,TGTGCCACCAGCAGAGGACAGGGCGGGGAGACCCAGTACTTC
many,TRBV2,16,TRBJ1-6,TRBD1,CASNRISGTGHSPLHF,TGTGCCAGCAATCGAATTTCCGGGACAGGGCATTCACCCCTCCACTTT
many,TRBV27,15,TRBJ2-7,NA,CASSFTRAGEYEQYF,TGTGCCAGCAGTTTCACCCGGGCAGGGGAGTACGAGCAGTACTTC
many,TRBV2,11,TRBJ1-1,NA,CASSESTEAFF,TGTGCCAGCAGTGAATCCACTGAAGCTTTCTTT
NA,TRBV11-2,17,TRBJ1-2,TRBD1,CASSITGGTGASYGYTF,TGTGCCAGCAGCATCACGGGCGGGACAGGAGCTTCCTATGGCTACACCTTC
few,TRBV20-1,12,TRBJ1-2,NA,CSARPLRDGYTF,TGCAGTGCTAGACCCCTCAGGGATGGCTACACCTTC
many,TRBV28,15,TRBJ2-7,NA,CASSLYPDSSYEQYF,TGTGCCAGCAGTTTATACCCGGACAGCTCCTACGAGCAGTACTTC
many,TRBV3-1,14,TRBJ2-7,NA,CASSQDSSAYEQYF,TGTGCCAGCAGCCAAGATAGCAGCGCCTACGAGCAGTACTTC
few,TRBV5-5,17,TRBJ2-7,NA,CASSLRGAGPIPYEQYF,TGTGCCAGCAGCTTGCGAGGGGCCGGACCTATCCCCTACGAGCAGTACTTC
many,TRBV4-1,14,TRBJ2-7,TRBD2,CASSQAGGANEQYF,TGCGCCAGCAGCCAGGCGGGGGGGGCAAACGAGCAGTACTTC
NA,TRBV18,19,TRBJ2-5,TRBD2,CASSPKYTLAGGSQQTQYF,TGTGCCAGCTCACCAAAGTACACGCTAGCGGGAGGATCCCAACAGACCCAGTACTTC
many,TRBV12-3/TRBV12-4,14,TRBJ2-7,NA,CASSLVYRVTEQYF,TGTGCCAGCAGTTTAGTCTACAGGGTCACCGAGCAGTACTTC
NA,TRBV29-1,15,TRBJ2-3,TRBD2,CSVALGGVGADTQYF,TGCAGCGTGGCCCTTGGGGGGGTGGGGGCAGATACGCAGTATTTT
many,TRBV28,15,TRBJ2-7,TRBD1,CASSSGRTGNYEQYF,TGTGCCAGCAGTTCCGGCAGGACAGGGAACTACGAGCAGTACTTC
many,TRBV5-1,14,TRBJ2-5,TRBD2,CASTDGTTQETQYF,TGCGCCAGCACGGACGGGACTACCCAAGAGACCCAGTACTTC
many,TRBV12-3/TRBV12-4,14,TRBJ2-1,TRBD2,CASGLVAGGHEQFF,TGTGCCAGCGGTCTTGTAGCGGGAGGCCATGAGCAGTTCTTC
many,TRBV7-2,15,TRBJ2-1,NA,CASSRGLGRYNEQFF,TGTGCCAGCAGCCGGGGACTGGGGAGGTACAATGAGCAGTTCTTC
many,TRBV29-1,14,TRBJ2-1,NA,CSVGTRLVDNEQFF,TGCAGCGTTGGAACAAGACTAGTAGACAATGAGCAGTTCTTC
few,TRBV18,15,TRBJ2-7,TRBD1,CASSPYDRVWGEQYF,TGTGCCAGCTCACCGTACGACAGGGTTTGGGGCGAGCAGTACTTC
many,TRBV28,14,TRBJ1-2,NA,CASSTETELGGYTF,TGTGCCAGCAGTACCGAGACAGAGCTGGGAGGCTACACCTTC
many,TRBV4-3,16,TRBJ2-5,TRBD2,CASSQDGTSGWETQYF,TGCGCCAGCAGCCAAGACGGGACTAGCGGGTGGGAGACCCAGTACTTC
few,TRBV12-3/TRBV12-4,13,TRBJ2-7,NA,CASTKGGIYEQYF,TGTGCCAGCACCAAAGGGGGAATCTACGAGCAGTACTTC
NA,TRBV19,15,TRBJ1-6,NA,CASSPWGFDNSPLHF,TGTGCCAGTAGTCCCTGGGGCTTCGATAATTCACCCCTCCACTTT
NA,TRBV12-3/TRBV12-4,14,TRBJ1-1,NA,CASRPPRDIGEAFF,TGTGCCAGCAGGCCTCCCAGGGACATAGGAGAAGCTTTCTTT
NA,TRBV12-3/TRBV12-4,12,TRBJ1-2,NA,CASRSGAHGYTF,TGTGCCAGCCGCTCGGGGGCCCATGGCTACACCTTC
many,TRBV28,14,TRBJ2-1,NA,CASSLWNRYNEQFF,TGTGCCAGCAGTTTATGGAACCGTTACAATGAGCAGTTCTTC
NA,TRBV20-1,13,TRBJ2-5,NA,CSARKGQWETQYF,TGCAGTGCTAGAAAGGGCCAATGGGAGACCCAGTACTTC
NA,TRBV5-5,15,TRBJ2-7,NA,CASSLNRGRSYEQYF,TGTGCCAGCAGCCTGAACCGGGGGCGTTCCTACGAGCAGTACTTC
many,TRBV20-1,14,TRBJ2-5,TRBD1,CSAGGQVLQETQYF,TGCAGTGCTGGGGGACAGGTGTTACAAGAGACCCAGTACTTC
few,TRBV4-2,13,TRBJ2-1,NA,CASSQAAYNEQFF,TGTGCCAGCAGCCAAGCCGCTTACAATGAGCAGTTCTTC
NA,TRBV5-1,12,TRBJ1-1,NA,CASSLEATEAFF,TGCGCCAGCAGCTTGGAGGCTACTGAAGCTTTCTTT
once,TRBV5-8,15,TRBJ1-5,NA,CASSLGHGTDQPQHF,TGTGCCAGCAGCTTGGGACATGGGACCGATCAGCCCCAGCATTTT